This T cell receptor (beta chain) was observed in a study of blood T cell repertoires in COVID-19. Using immunoSEQ multiplex PCR, the repertoire was profiled, and TCRdb retains in-frame clones only, with some absent. The sample contains fewer than 350,000 clones, almost 90% of which appear only once. Across over 20 US areas, participants ranged in age from roughly 18 to 95 years. Cohort placement rested on clinical history that participants reported themselves. Exposed enrollees encountered a COVID-19 case at some point within 2 weeks before study entry. Losses at the gene ends were 6 bases for V and 5 bases for J; bases not matched to a gene: 4. Germline V gene data show CDR1 as MNHEY and CDR2 as SVGAGI. This CDR3 spans 13 amino acids.

This TCR was sampled from a woman aged 25 to 39 who had been exposed to COVID-19. Sequencing used PBMCs or T cells enriched from blood (not recorded which). The chain has TRBV6-5 and TRBJ1-1; TRBD1 matches 9 bases. CDR3 loop: CASRGTGLTEAFF. CDR3 nucleotides: TGTGCCAGCAGGGGGACAGGGTTGACTGAAGCTTTCTTT.